This T cell receptor beta chain emerged from a study of shared clonotypes between healthy human individuals. Generated by immunoSEQ multiplex PCR, the TCRdb table keeps only in-frame clones and is missing some. This table has 2 million to 3 million clones, approximately 94% appearing once. Germline V CDR1 and CDR2: MDHEN, SYDVKM. V lost 4 bases to trimming and J lost 4 bases; unmatched junction nucleotides: 6. The CDR3 is 14 residues long. The receptor was derived from a man between 18 and 35 years old in good health. Some clones in this sample may be carry-over from other donors' samples. What was sequenced was naive CD4+ T cells from PBMCs. This sample's subset: CD45RA+ positively selected. The rearrangement uses TRBV28 and TRBJ1-2; 7 bases align to TRBD1. The CDR3 protein is CASSSPDRVYGYTF. CDR3 DNA: TGTGCCAGCAGTTCCCCCGACAGGGTCTATGGCTACACCTTC.